This T cell receptor beta chain originates from a study of persistence of HIV-infected CD4 T cells. The wider study: Median time on suppressive ART was 8 to 9 years. Study results and limitations: Proviral oligoclonality tracked with TCR oligoclonality within the same sorted cells. TCRbeta richness was lower in CMV- and Gag-responding cells than in anti-CD3/anti-CD28-responding cells.

This was the immunoSEQ version 4 assay in survey mode. Sequencing used immunoSEQ multiplex PCR; TCRdb keeps in-frame clones, though not all of them. The sample lists 35,000 to 50,000 clones; roughly 90% were seen once. Anti-CD3/anti-CD28 beads served as a nonspecific positive control stimulus. CD4+ T cells upregulating both CD40 ligand and CD69 were sorted as responding cells. Looked up from germline, CDR1 is KGHSH and CDR2 is LQKENI. CDR3 length: 15 residues. V shed 2 bases and J shed 3 bases, with 8 bases lying between them. A word on this clone: Its antigen is as yet unknown.

The J gene is TRBJ1-6, the V gene TRBV18, with D perhaps TRBD1 (5 bases). The receptor was isolated from an adult man with HIV who was CMV-seropositive. Sequences were derived from CD4+ T cells sorted from PBMCs after approximately 19-hour stimulation, sampled from a patient who received antiretroviral therapy. CDR3 residues: CASSPSGGYNSPLHF. The CDR3 DNA reads as TGTGCCAGCTCACCATCGGGGGGCTATAATTCACCCCTCCACTTT.